This TCR beta chain comes out of a study of cytomegalovirus exposure and HLA in healthy donors. Study findings and constraints: As a later analysis revealed, the rate of TCR association differed by HLA locus, with DRB1 most and HLA-C fewest.

V lost 2 bases, J lost 0 bases, and 5 bases lay in between. This CDR3 is 13 amino acids long. In germline, CDR1 is SGDLS, CDR2 YYNGEE. Primers for the PCR totalled 60 Vbeta and 13 Jbeta. In the original analysis: Per a later analysis, the number of unique TCR beta chains was around 80 million, of which roughly 10 million were shared. Here immunoSEQ multiplex PCR was the method, and the copy in TCRdb shows in-frame clones only, minus some. The V and J calls and clone size come from that table; D and trimming were worked out from the DNA. The sample lists about 52,000 clones; roughly 60% were seen once. At sampling all donors were nominally healthy, likely with unrecorded immune exposures. Unrecorded for this donor was the CMV serostatus. This clone was observed a handful of times. Antigen unknown.

The sequence derives from a human donor in good health. The chain uses TRBV9 and TRBJ1-2; D gene uncertain. Sequenced: PBMCs. The CDR3 DNA follows: TGTGCCAGCAGCGTTCTGTCTAACTATGGCTACACCTTC. As protein: CASSVLSNYGYTF.